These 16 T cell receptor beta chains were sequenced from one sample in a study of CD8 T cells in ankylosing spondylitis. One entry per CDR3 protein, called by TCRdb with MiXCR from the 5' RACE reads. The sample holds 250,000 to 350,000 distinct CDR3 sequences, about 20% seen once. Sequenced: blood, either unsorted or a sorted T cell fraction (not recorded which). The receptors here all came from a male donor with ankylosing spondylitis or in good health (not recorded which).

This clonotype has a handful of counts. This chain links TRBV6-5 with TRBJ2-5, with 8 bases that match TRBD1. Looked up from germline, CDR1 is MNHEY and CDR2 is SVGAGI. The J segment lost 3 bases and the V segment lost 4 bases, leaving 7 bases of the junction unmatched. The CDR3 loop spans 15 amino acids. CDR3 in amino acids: CASSSPGQAEETQYF. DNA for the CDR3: TGTGCCAGCAGTTCACCGGGACAGGCGGAAGAGACCCAGTACTTC.

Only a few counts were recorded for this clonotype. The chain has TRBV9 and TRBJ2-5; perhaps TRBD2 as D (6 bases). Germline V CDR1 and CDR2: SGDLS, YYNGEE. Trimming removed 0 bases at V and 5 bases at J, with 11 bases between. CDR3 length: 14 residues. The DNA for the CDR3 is TGTGCCAGCAGCGTAGCGACTAGATCCGAGACCCAGTACTTC. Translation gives CASSVATRSETQYF.

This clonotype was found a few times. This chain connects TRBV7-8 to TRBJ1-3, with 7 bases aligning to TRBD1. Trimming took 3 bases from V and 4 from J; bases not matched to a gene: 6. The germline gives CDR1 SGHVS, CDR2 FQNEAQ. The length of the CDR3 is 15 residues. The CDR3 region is CASSFPGQRGNTIYF. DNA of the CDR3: TGTGCCAGCAGCTTCCCGGGACAGCGGGGAAACACCATATATTTT.

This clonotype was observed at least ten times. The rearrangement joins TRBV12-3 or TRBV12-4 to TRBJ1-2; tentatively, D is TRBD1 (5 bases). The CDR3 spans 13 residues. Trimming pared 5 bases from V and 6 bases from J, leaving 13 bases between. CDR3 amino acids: CASSRAQGNGYTF. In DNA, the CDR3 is TGTGCCAGCAGTCGCGCTCAGGGTAATGGCTACACCTTC.

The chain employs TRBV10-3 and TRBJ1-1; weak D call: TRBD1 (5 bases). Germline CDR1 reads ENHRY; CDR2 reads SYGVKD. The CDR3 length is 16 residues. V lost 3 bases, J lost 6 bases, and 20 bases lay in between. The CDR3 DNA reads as TGTGCCATCAGTGACGGGATTACCGGGACGTCTGCTGAAGCTTTCTTT. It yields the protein CAISDGITGTSAEAFF.

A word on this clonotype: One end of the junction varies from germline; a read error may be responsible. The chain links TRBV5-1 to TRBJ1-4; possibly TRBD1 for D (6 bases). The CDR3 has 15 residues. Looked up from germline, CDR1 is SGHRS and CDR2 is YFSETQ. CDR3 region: CASRPVGQSNEKLFF. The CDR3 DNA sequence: TGCGCCAGCAGGCCAGTAGGACAGTCGAATGAGAAACTGTTTTTT.

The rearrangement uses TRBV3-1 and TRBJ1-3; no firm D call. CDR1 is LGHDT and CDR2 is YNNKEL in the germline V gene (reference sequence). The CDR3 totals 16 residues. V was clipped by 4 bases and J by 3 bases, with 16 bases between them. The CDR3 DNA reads TGTGCCAGCAGCCTCGTTACGGGGAGAAGTGGAAACACCATATATTTT. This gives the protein CASSLVTGRSGNTIYF.

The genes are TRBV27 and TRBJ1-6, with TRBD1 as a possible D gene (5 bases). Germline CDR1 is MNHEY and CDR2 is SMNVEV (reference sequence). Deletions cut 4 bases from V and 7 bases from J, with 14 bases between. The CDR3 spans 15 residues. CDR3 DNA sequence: TGTGCCAGCAGTTACGGGCCTCAGGGAAATTCACCCCTCCACTTT. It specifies CASSYGPQGNSPLHF.

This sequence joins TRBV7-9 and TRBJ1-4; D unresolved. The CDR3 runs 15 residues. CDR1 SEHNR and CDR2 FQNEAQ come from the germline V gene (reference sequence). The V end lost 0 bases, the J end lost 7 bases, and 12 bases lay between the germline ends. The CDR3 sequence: CASSLAGPWGEKLFF. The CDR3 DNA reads TGTGCCAGCAGCTTAGCCGGACCCTGGGGTGAAAAACTGTTTTTT.

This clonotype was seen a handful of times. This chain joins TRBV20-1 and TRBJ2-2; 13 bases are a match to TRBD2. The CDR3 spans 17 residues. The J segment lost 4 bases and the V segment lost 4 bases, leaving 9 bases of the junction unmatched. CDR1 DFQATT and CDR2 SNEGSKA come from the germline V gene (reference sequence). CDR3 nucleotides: TGCAGTGCTACTACGGGACTAGCGGGGTCGGGCACCGGGGAGCTGTTTTTT. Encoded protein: CSATTGLAGSGTGELFF.

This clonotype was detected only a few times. In nucleotides, the CDR3 is TGTGCCAGCAGCAAATGGGCCTCCTACGAGCAGTACGTC. This translates into CASSKWASYEQYV. The chain recombines TRBV21-1 with TRBJ2-7. TRBV21-1 has pseudogene status. CDR3 length: 13 residues.

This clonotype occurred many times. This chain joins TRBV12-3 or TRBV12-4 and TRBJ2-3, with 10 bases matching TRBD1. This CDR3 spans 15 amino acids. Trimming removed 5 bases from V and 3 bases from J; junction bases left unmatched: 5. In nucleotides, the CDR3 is TGTGCCAGCAGTAGGGACAGGGGCTTGACAGATACGCAGTATTTT. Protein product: CASSRDRGLTDTQYF.

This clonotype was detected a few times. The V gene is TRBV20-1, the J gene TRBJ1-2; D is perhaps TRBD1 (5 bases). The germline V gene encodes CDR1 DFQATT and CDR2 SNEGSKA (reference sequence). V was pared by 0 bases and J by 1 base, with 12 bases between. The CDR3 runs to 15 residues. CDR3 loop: CSARDAGTYNYGYTF. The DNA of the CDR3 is TGCAGTGCTAGAGATGCCGGGACTTATAACTATGGCTACACCTTC.

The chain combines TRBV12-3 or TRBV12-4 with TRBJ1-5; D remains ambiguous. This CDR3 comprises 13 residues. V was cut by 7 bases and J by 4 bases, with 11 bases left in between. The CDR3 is CASIGGSNQPQHF. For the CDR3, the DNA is TGTGCCAGCATTGGAGGGTCGAATCAGCCCCAGCATTTT.

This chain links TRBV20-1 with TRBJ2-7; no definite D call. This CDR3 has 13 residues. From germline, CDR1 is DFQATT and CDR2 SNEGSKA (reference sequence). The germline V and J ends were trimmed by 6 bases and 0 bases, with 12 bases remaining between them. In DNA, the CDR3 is TGCAGTGCGACCCCAAGTGGCTCCTACGAGCAGTACGTC. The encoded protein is CSATPSGSYEQYV.

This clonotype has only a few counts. The CDR3 DNA reads TGTGCCAGCAGTGAAGCCCTCAGGGGGGATTCACCCCTCCACTTT. Amino acids: CASSEALRGDSPLHF. The chain uses TRBV2 and TRBJ1-6; 7 nucleotides match TRBD1. The germline CDR1 and CDR2 sequences are SNHLY and FYNNEI. CDR3 length: 15 residues. V lost 0 bases and J lost 8; bases outside the gene matches: 4.